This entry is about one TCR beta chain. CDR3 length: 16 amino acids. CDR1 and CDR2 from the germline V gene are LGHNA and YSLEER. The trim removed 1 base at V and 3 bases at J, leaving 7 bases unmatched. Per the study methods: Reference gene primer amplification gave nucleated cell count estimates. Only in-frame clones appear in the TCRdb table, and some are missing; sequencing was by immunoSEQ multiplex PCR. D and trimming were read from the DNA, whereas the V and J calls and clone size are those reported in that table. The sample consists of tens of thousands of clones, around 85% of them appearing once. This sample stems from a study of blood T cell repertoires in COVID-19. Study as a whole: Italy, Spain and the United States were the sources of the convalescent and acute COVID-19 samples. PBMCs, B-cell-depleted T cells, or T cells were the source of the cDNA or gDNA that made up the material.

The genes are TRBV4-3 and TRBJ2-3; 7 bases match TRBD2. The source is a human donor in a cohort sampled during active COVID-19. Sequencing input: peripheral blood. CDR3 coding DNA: TGCGCCAGCAGCCAAGTCCTTGGCGGGAGAACAGATACGCAGTATTTT. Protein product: CASSQVLGGRTDTQYF.